The 25 T cell receptor beta chains below all came from one sample that was sequenced in a study of control samples from healthy donors and cancer patients. Generated by immunoSEQ multiplex PCR, the TCRdb table keeps only in-frame clones and is missing some. Of roughly 76,000 clones in the sample, roughly 94% were seen once. Sample: blood. The origin of the receptors is a woman aged 40-49 years in good health.

In nucleotides, the CDR3 is TGTGCCAGCAGCTTAATTCGAACTGGTCTGATTGGGGGTGAGCAGTTCTTC. Its protein is CASSLIRTGLIGGEQFF. The rearrangement links TRBV7-8 to TRBJ2-1, with D perhaps matching TRBD1 or TRBD2 (5 bases each). Trimming stripped 2 bases from V and 9 bases from J, with 23 bases between. The length of the CDR3 is 17 residues. Germline CDR1 reads SGHVS; CDR2 reads FQNEAQ. The full variable domain, with the rest looked up from reference TRBV7-8 and TRBJ2-1, is GAGVSQSPRYKVAKRGQDVALRCDPISGHVSLFWYQQALGQGPEFLTYFQNEAQLDKSGLPSDRFFAERPEGSVSTLKIQRTQQEDSAVYLCASSLIRTGLIGGEQFFGPGTRLTVL.

The rearrangement links TRBV2 to TRBJ1-6; D might be TRBD1 (6 bases). Germline CDR1 and CDR2: SNHLY and FYNNEI. The CDR3 contains 15 residues. Trimming removed 3 bases at V and 6 bases at J, with 12 bases between. CDR3 sequence (DNA): TGTGCCAGCAGTGAGCAGGGGTCCCCTAATTCACCCCTCCACTTT. Its translation: CASSEQGSPNSPLHF.

The chain recombines TRBV28 with TRBJ1-1; TRBD1 might be the D (6 bases). The CDR3 loop spans 16 amino acids. The germline gives CDR1 MDHEN, CDR2 SYDVKM. V shed 5 bases and J shed 0 bases, with 16 bases lying between them. The CDR3 sequence is CASSDLTGAMNTEAFF. CDR3 nucleotide sequence: TGTGCCAGCAGTGACCTGACAGGTGCCATGAACACTGAAGCTTTCTTT.

The chain couples TRBV27 to TRBJ2-5; the D call may be TRBD1 or TRBD2 (5 bases each). Looked up from germline, CDR1 is MNHEY and CDR2 is SMNVEV (reference sequence). Trimming took 6 bases from V and 1 from J, leaving 9 bases between them. The length of the CDR3 is 13 residues. The CDR3 region is CASSGAIQETQYF. CDR3 nucleotides: TGTGCCAGCAGCGGGGCAATCCAAGAGACCCAGTACTTC.

The rearrangement joins TRBV15 to TRBJ1-1; no reliable D call. The CDR3 has 16 amino acids. Deletions cut 0 bases from V and 1 base from J, with 12 bases between. Germline V gene data show CDR1 as LNHNV and CDR2 as YYDKDF (reference sequence). The CDR3 bases are TGTGCCACCAGCAGAGATCAAGATCAAGCGAACACTGAAGCTTTCTTT. Translated, it gives CATSRDQDQANTEAFF.

V usage is TRBV15 and J usage is TRBJ2-6, with 9 bases identical to TRBD1. The CDR3 has 15 amino acids. J was trimmed by 3 bases and V by 8 bases; bases with no gene match: 5. Germline V gene sequence: CDR1 LNHNV, CDR2 YYDKDF (reference sequence). CDR3 residues: CATAQGAFGANVLTF. As DNA, the CDR3 is TGTGCCACCGCACAGGGGGCTTTTGGGGCCAACGTCCTGACTTTC.

The chain is built from TRBV20-1 and TRBJ2-1, with D unclear. Trimming took 6 bases from V and 3 from J, leaving 6 bases between them. Germline V gene lookup returns CDR1 DFQATT and CDR2 SNEGSKA (reference sequence). This CDR3 is built from 11 residues. The CDR3 is CSAVDYNEQFF. The CDR3 DNA is TGCAGTGCGGTAGACTACAATGAGCAGTTCTTC.

The chain employs TRBV23-1 and TRBJ1-5; D might be TRBD1 (5 bases). TRBV23-1 has ORF status, its function being uncertain. V was clipped by 1 base and J by 4 bases, with 14 bases between them. CDR3 length: 16 residues. CDR3 in DNA: TGCGCCAGCAGTCAATATAGGGTGGGGGGAAATCAGCCCCAGCATTTT. Its translation: CASSQYRVGGNQPQHF.

This rearrangement joins TRBV5-1 to TRBJ2-7, with 8 bases fitting TRBD2. Germline CDR1 is SGHRS and CDR2 is YFSETQ. The CDR3 extends over 15 amino acids. V lost 0 bases to trimming and J lost 4 bases; unmatched junction nucleotides: 6. CDR3 sequence (DNA): TGCGCCAGCAGCTTGGAGAGCGGGAGTTTGTACGAGCAGTACTTC. Amino acid sequence: CASSLESGSLYEQYF.

The J gene is TRBJ2-5, the V gene TRBV3-1 (or the pseudogene TRBV3-2), with D maybe TRBD1 (6 bases). Germline V CDR1 and CDR2: LGHDT, YNNKEL (reference sequence). The CDR3 length is 15 residues. V lost 0 bases to trimming and J lost 1 base, with 9 bases between them. DNA for the CDR3: TGTGCCAGCAGCCAAGAGGACAGCTTCCAAGAGACCCAGTACTTC. It is translated as CASSQEDSFQETQYF.

This chain links TRBV4-1 with TRBJ2-7; D is possibly TRBD1 or TRBD2 (5 bases each). The CDR3 loop spans 15 amino acids. Germline CDR1 is MGHRA and CDR2 is YSYEKL. Between the trimmed V and J ends, which lost 4 bases and 4 bases, there was a span of 17 bases. The CDR3, as DNA: TGCGCCAGCAGCCGTTCCGGGACGGACCTTTACGAGCAGTACTTC. It is translated as CASSRSGTDLYEQYF.

The chain recombines TRBV19 with TRBJ2-7, with 8 positions matching TRBD2. The J segment lost 0 bases and the V segment lost 5 bases, leaving 12 bases of the junction unmatched. The germline CDR1 and CDR2 sequences are LNHDA and SQIVND (reference sequence). This CDR3 has 17 residues. CDR3 region: CASSPGLGSGSSYEQYF. DNA for the CDR3: TGTGCCAGTAGTCCCGGCCTTGGAAGCGGGAGCTCCTACGAGCAGTACTTC.

The CDR3 coding sequence is TGCAGTGCTAGTCCCGAAGGGGGGGGCTTGTCCCCTAAGACTGAAGCTTTCTTT. It codes for CSASPEGGGLSPKTEAFF. V is TRBV20-1 and J is TRBJ1-1; D may be TRBD1 (6 bases). The germline gives CDR1 DFQATT, CDR2 SNEGSKA (reference sequence). Trimming shortened V by 3 bases and J by 5 bases, and 28 bases separated the two germline ends. The CDR3 is 18 residues long.

The chain carries TRBV19 and TRBJ2-5, with D hard to call. There are 13 residues in the CDR3. Germline V CDR1 and CDR2: LNHDA, SQIVND (reference sequence). Trimming cost V 3 bases and J 1 base, with 6 bases left between them. The CDR3 sequence: CASSISSQETQYF. For the CDR3, the DNA is TGTGCCAGTAGTATTAGTTCCCAAGAGACCCAGTACTTC.

This chain connects TRBV11-1 to TRBJ1-6, with no clear D. This CDR3 region has 15 residues. Germline V gene lookup returns CDR1 SGHAT and CDR2 FQDESV (reference sequence). Between the trimmed V and J ends, which lost 3 bases and 4 bases, there was a span of 10 bases. CDR3 residues: CASSFRRGYNSPLHF. CDR3 in DNA: TGTGCCAGCAGCTTCCGGAGAGGGTATAATTCACCCCTCCACTTT.

CDR3 region: CASSEAGTEYYGYTF. DNA of the CDR3: TGTGCCAGCAGTGAAGCTGGGACAGAGTACTATGGCTACACCTTC. The V gene is TRBV2, the J gene TRBJ1-2; 7 bases are shared with TRBD1. Germline V CDR1 and CDR2: SNHLY, FYNNEI. CDR3 size: 15 residues. V trimming: 0 bases; J trimming: 3 bases; junction bases outside the gene matches: 4.

The chain combines TRBV7-6 with TRBJ2-5; D not resolved. Germline CDR1 and CDR2: SGHVS and FNYEAQ. The CDR3 loop spans 11 amino acids. Trimming removed 4 bases at V and 2 bases at J, with 2 bases between. CDR3 DNA: TGTGCCAGCAGCTCGCAAGAGACCCAGTACTTC. Translation gives CASSSQETQYF. The whole variable domain, remainder taken from reference TRBV7-6 and TRBJ2-5, is GAGVSQSPRYKVTKRGQDVALRCDPISGHVSLYWYRQALGQGPEFLTYFNYEAQQDKSGLPNDRFSAERPEGSISTLTIQRTEQRDSAMYRCASSSQETQYFGPGTRLLVL.

The chain combines TRBV4-2 with TRBJ2-1, with TRBD2 matching over 11 bases. The CDR3 runs to 15 residues. V shed 3 bases and J 7 bases; nucleotides not matched to a gene: 5. Germline V gene lookup returns CDR1 LGHNA and CDR2 YNFKEQ. The CDR3 DNA sequence: TGTGCCAGCAGCCAGGGACTAGCGGACACTAATGAGCAGTTCTTC. Translation: CASSQGLADTNEQFF.

V and J are TRBV7-3 and TRBJ2-3, with no clear D. Between the trimmed V and J ends, which lost 1 base and 0 bases, there was a span of 11 bases. Per the germline V gene, CDR1 is SGHTA and CDR2 is FQGTGA. This CDR3 region has 16 residues. CDR3 nucleotides: TGTGCCAGCAGCTTAAATCCCGTTTCTAGCACAGATACGCAGTATTTT. Its protein product is CASSLNPVSSTDTQYF.

V and J are TRBV4-3 and TRBJ2-1; D is possibly TRBD2 (7 bases). The germline CDR1 and CDR2 sequences are LGHNA and YSLEER. The CDR3 totals 15 residues. The ends were cut back, 0 bases at V and 5 bases at J, with 11 bases in the middle. CDR3 nucleotide sequence: TGCGCCAGCAGCCAAGAGCGGGGGCCCGACAATGAGCAGTTCTTC. It translates to CASSQERGPDNEQFF.

The CDR3 spells CASSYVLNTEAFF. CDR3 in DNA: TGTGCCAGCAGTTACGTCTTGAACACTGAAGCTTTCTTT. The V gene is TRBV6-5, the J gene TRBJ1-1; no clear D. The CDR3 consists of 13 residues. In germline, CDR1 is MNHEY, CDR2 SVGAGI. The ends were cut back, 2 bases at V and 0 bases at J, with 4 bases in the middle.

The CDR3 region has the DNA TGTGCCAGCAGGGAAGCGGGACTAGCGTTTTTTATGGGGGGTTGGAGCAATGAGCAGTTCTTC. This codes for CASREAGLAFFMGGWSNEQFF. This chain links TRBV28 with TRBJ2-1, with TRBD2 matching 10 bases. With 6 bases clipped from V and 6 bases from J, the junction kept 26 bases outside the gene matches. The CDR3 is 21 amino acids. Looked up from germline, CDR1 is MDHEN and CDR2 is SYDVKM. The variable domain in full, completed from reference TRBV28 and TRBJ2-1, reads DVKVTQSSRYLVKRTGEKVFLECVQDMDHENMFWYRQDPGLGLRLIYFSYDVKMKEKGDIPEGYSVSREKKERFSLILESASTNQTSMYLCASREAGLAFFMGGWSNEQFFGPGTRLTVL.

This chain joins TRBV18 and TRBJ1-6; D unclear. The V end was cut by 2 bases, the J end by 0 bases, with 5 bases between. Germline V gives CDR1 KGHSH, CDR2 LQKENI. The CDR3 extends over 15 amino acids. The CDR3 DNA is TGTGCCAGCTCACCATCCAGCTCCTATAATTCACCCCTCCACTTT. Amino acids: CASSPSSSYNSPLHF.

The chain is built from TRBV19 and TRBJ1-5; the D gene is possibly TRBD1 (6 bases). Per the germline V gene, CDR1 is LNHDA and CDR2 is SQIVND (reference sequence). V was shortened by 6 bases and J by 1 base, with 13 bases between the two germline ends. The CDR3 is 15 amino acids. The CDR3 nucleotides read TGTGCCAGTAGCCTGGGGGCGGGAAGCAATCAGCCCCAGCATTTT. Translation gives CASSLGAGSNQPQHF.

The rearrangement links TRBV4-1 to TRBJ2-2, with D possibly TRBD2 on 6 matching bases. Deletions cut 1 base from V and 2 bases from J, with 11 bases between. The CDR3 extends over 16 amino acids. Germline CDR1 and CDR2: MGHRA and YSYEKL. The DNA for the CDR3 is TGCGCCAGCAGCCAAGCGGGGACTGGAAACACCGGGGAGCTGTTTTTT. Its protein is CASSQAGTGNTGELFF.